This entry features one TCR beta chain sequence. Its specificity is not known. Germline CDR1 is MDHEN and CDR2 is SYDVKM. The CDR3 runs to 12 residues. V trimming: 8 bases; J trimming: 3 bases; junction bases outside the gene matches: 0. These data belong to a study of cytomegalovirus exposure and HLA in healthy donors. Findings of the study overall: What a later analysis reportedly showed was that an Asian-associated ancestry cluster had fewer N-insertions than the approximately 700-donor mean. Productive rates of about 90% or about 30% were seen for most TCR beta V segments in an earlier analysis.

13 Jbeta primers and 60 Vbeta primers were used for the PCR. Assay used: immunoSEQ multiplex PCR; TCRdb lists only in-frame clones, some missing. The table records about 190,000 clones, roughly four fifths of them present only once. The receptor was derived from a woman aged 25 to 39 in good health and CMV-seropositive. The rearrangement links TRBV28 to TRBJ2-7, with 11 bases matching TRBD1. Sequencing was carried out using PBMCs. CDR3 loop: CASGTGGYEQYF. The DNA for the CDR3 is TGTGCCAGCGGGACAGGGGGCTACGAGCAGTACTTC.